This T cell receptor beta chain was found in a study of CD8 T cells in Susac syndrome. It was healthy donors who served as the controls, matched for age and sex. Germline V gene lookup returns CDR1 SEHNR and CDR2 FQNEAQ (reference sequence). Between the trimmed V and J ends, which lost 10 bases and 6 bases, there was a span of 9 bases. This CDR3 is built from 11 residues. About this clonotype: No antigen is known for it.

After extraction with the RNeasy kit, about 0.5 to 1 ug of the RNA was reverse transcribed using random hexamers. A multiplex approach, immunoSEQ multiplex PCR, amplified TCR beta CDR3 across 54 Vbeta and 13 Jbeta. TCRdb recomputed calls from the immunoSEQ multiplex PCR reads with MiXCR, one row per CDR3 protein. The sample carries 150,000 to 200,000 distinct CDR3 sequences, over 85% recorded once. Findings of the study overall: It was acknowledged in the study that the number of individuals who were included in its TCR sequencing and HLA analysis was relatively small.

Sequences were obtained from CD4+ T cells from PBMCs. The chain is built from TRBV7-9 and TRBJ2-2; D is perhaps TRBD1 or TRBD2 (5 bases each). The receptor was derived from a human donor in good health. CDR3 sequence: CAMGDAGELFF. CDR3 nucleotide sequence: TGTGCCATGGGGGACGCCGGGGAGCTGTTTTTT.